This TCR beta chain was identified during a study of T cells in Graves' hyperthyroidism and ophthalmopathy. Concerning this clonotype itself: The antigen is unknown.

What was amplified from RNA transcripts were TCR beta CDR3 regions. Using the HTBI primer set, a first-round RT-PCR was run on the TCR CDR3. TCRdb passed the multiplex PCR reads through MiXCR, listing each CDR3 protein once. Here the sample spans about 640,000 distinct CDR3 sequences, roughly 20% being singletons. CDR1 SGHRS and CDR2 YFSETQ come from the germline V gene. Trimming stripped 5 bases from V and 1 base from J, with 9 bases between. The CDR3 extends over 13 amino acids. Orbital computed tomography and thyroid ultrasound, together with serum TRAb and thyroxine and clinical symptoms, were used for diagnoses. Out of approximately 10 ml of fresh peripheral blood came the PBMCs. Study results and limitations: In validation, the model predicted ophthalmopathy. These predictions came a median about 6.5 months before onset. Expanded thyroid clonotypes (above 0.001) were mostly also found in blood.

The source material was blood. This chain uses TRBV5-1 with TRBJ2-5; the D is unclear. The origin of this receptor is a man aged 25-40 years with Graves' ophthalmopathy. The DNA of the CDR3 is TGCGCCAGCAGACGGGCAGCCCAAGAGACCCAGTACTTC. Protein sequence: CASRRAAQETQYF.